Described below is a single T cell receptor (beta chain) sequence and its context. Its antigen is still unknown. The sample comes from a study of cytomegalovirus exposure and HLA in healthy donors. V dropped 3 bases and J dropped 4 bases, with 13 bases sitting between them. This CDR3 comprises 14 residues. From germline, CDR1 is GTSNPN and CDR2 SVGIG (reference sequence). The PCR made use of 60 Vbeta and 13 Jbeta primers. Clones were sequenced by immunoSEQ multiplex PCR, and TCRdb holds only the in-frame ones, with some missing. The sample consists of around 150,000 clones, 80% to 90% of them appearing once. General study points: Donors belonging to an Asian-associated ancestry cluster reportedly showed fewer N-insertions in productive TCRs than the roughly 670-donor mean, according to what a later analysis found.

V and J are TRBV30 and TRBJ1-5; D remains unclear. The TCR originated in a man aged 50-60 years in good health and CMV-seropositive. The sequenced material came from PBMCs. The CDR3 region is CAWSQLGRNQPQHF. For the CDR3, the DNA is TGTGCCTGGAGCCAGTTGGGCAGGAATCAGCCCCAGCATTTT. The full variable domain, with the rest looked up from reference TRBV30 and TRBJ1-5, is SQTIHQWPATLVQPVGSPLSLECTVEGTSNPNLYWYRQAAGRGLQLLFYSVGIGQISSEVPQNLSASRPQDRQFILSSKKLLLSDSGFYLCAWSQLGRNQPQHFGDGTRLSIL.